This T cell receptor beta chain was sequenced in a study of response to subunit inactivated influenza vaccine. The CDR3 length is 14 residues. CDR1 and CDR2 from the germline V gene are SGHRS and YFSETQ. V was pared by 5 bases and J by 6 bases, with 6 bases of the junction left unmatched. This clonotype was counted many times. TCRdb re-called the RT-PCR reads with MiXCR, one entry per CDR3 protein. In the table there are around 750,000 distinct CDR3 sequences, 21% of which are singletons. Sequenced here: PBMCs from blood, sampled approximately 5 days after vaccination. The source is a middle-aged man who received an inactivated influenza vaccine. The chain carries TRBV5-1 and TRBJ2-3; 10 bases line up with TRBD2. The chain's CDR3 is CASSPSGSGDTQYF. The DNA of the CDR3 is TGCGCCAGCAGTCCTAGCGGGAGCGGGGATACGCAGTATTTT.